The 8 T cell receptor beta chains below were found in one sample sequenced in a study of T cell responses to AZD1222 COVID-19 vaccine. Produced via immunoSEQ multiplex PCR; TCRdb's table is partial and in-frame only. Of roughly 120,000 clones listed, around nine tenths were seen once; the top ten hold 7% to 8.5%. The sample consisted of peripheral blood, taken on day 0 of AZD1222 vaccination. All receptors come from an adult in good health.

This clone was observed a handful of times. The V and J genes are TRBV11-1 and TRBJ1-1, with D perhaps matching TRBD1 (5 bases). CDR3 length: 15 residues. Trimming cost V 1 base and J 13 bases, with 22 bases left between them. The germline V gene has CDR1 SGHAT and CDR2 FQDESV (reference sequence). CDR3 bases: TGTGCCAGCAGCTTAGTGACCGGGACTGCTCTTATTGGTTTCTTT. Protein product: CASSLVTGTALIGFF.

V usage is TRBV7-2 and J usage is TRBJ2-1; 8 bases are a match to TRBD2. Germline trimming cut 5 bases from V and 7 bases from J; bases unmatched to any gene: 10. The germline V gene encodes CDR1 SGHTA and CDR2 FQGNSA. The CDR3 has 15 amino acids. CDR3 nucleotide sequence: TGTGCCAGCAGCGTAGAGGGGACTAGGGGGAATGAGCAGTTCTTC. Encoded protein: CASSVEGTRGNEQFF.

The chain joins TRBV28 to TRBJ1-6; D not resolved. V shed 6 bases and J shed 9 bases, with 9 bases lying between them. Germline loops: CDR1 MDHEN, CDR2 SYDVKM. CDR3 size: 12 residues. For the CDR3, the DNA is TGTGCCAGCAGGGCTAATATTTCACCCCTCCACTTT. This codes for CASRANISPLHF.

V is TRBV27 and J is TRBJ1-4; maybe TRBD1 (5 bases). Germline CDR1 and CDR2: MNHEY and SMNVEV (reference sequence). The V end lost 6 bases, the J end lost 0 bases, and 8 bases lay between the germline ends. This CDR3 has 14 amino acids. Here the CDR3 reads CASRLTATNEKLFF. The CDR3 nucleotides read TGTGCCAGCAGATTGACAGCAACTAATGAAAAACTGTTTTTT.

Here the CDR3 DNA reads TGTGCCAGCAGCCAAGGGCTCAAGGGACGGGCTAGCTCCTACGAGCAGTACTTC. Translation gives CASSQGLKGRASSYEQYF. The V call is TRBV3-1 (or the pseudogene TRBV3-2), the J call TRBJ2-7, with D tentatively TRBD1 or TRBD2 (5 bases each). The CDR3 consists of 18 residues. Germline assignment: CDR1 LGHDT and CDR2 YNNKEL (reference sequence). Trimming removed 1 base from V and 0 bases from J, with 19 bases in between.

CDR3 residues: CASRRGTATYKNTEAFF. CDR3 DNA: TGTGCCAGCAGAAGAGGGACAGCAACCTACAAGAACACTGAAGCTTTCTTT. The rearrangement links TRBV7-2 to TRBJ1-1; 7 bases align to TRBD1. Trimming at V came to 6 bases and at J to 1 base, leaving 14 bases not matched to a gene. The germline V gene encodes CDR1 SGHTA and CDR2 FQGNSA. The CDR3 has 17 amino acids.

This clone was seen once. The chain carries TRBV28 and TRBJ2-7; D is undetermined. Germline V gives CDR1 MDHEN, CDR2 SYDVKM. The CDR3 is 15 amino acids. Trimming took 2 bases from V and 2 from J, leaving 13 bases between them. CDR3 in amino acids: CASSLGRTTPYEQYF. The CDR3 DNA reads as TGTGCCAGCAGTTTAGGCCGTACCACCCCCTACGAGCAGTACTTC.

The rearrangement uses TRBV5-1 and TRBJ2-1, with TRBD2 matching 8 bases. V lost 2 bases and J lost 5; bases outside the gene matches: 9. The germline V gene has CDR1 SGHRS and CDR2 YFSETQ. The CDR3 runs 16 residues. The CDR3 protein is CASSFGPGLDNNEQFF. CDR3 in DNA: TGCGCCAGCAGCTTCGGACCGGGACTAGATAACAATGAGCAGTTCTTC.